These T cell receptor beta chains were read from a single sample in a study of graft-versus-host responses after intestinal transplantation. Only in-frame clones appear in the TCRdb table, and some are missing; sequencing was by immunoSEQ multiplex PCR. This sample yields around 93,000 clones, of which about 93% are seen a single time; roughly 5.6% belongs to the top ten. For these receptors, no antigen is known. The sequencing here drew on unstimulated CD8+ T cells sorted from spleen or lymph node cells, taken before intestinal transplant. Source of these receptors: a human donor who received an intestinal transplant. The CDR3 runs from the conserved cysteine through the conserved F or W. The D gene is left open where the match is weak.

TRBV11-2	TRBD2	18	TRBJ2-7	CASRGGQVARERTYEQYF	TGTGCCAGCAGGGGGGGTCAGGTCGCGCGGGAGAGAACCTACGAGCAGTACTTC
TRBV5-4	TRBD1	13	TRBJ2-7	CASSMGTGYEQYF	TGTGCCAGCAGCATGGGGACAGGCTACGAGCAGTACTTC
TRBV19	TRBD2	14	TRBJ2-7	CASSIALGGSEQYF	TGTGCCAGTAGTATAGCCCTCGGGGGGTCGGAGCAGTACTTC
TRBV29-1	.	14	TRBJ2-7	CSVDLGAPLGEQYF	TGCAGCGTTGACCTGGGGGCACCCCTAGGGGAGCAGTACTTC
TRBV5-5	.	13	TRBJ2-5	CASSLGLGETQYF	TGTGCCAGCAGCTTGGGACTAGGAGAGACCCAGTACTTC
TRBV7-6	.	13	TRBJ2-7	CASSLAQDYEQYF	TGTGCCAGCAGCTTGGCTCAGGATTACGAGCAGTACTTC
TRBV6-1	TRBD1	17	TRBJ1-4	CASSESDRDVRKEKLFF	TGTGCCAGCAGTGAATCAGACAGGGACGTACGAAAGGAAAAACTGTTTTTT
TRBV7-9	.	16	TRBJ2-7	CASSLSIGVSSYEQYF	TGTGCCAGCAGCTTATCAATCGGGGTTAGCTCCTACGAGCAGTACTTC
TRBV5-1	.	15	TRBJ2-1	CASSLTRNSYNEQFF	TGCGCCAGCAGCTTGACCAGGAACTCCTACAATGAGCAGTTCTTC
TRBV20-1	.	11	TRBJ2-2	CSAIDTGELFF	TGCAGTGCTATCGACACCGGGGAGCTGTTTTTT
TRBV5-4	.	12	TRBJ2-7	CASSDSLYEQYF	TGTGCCAGCAGCGACAGCTTATACGAGCAGTACTTC
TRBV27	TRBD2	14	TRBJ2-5	CASSPGLASETQYF	TGTGCCAGCAGCCCGGGACTAGCCTCGGAGACCCAGTACTTC
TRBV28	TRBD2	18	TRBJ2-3	CASSGTLAGVRGTDTQYF	TGTGCCAGCAGTGGGACCTTAGCGGGAGTACGGGGCACAGATACGCAGTATTTT
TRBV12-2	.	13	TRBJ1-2	CASRDRETPGYTF	TGTGCAAGTCGCGACCGGGAAACCCCCGGCTACACCTTC
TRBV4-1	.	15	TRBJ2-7	CASSQEWETVYEQYF	TGCGCCAGCAGCCAAGAATGGGAGACAGTCTACGAGCAGTACTTC
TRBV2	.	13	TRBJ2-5	CASLGAVQETQYF	TGTGCCAGCTTAGGGGCAGTCCAAGAGACCCAGTACTTC
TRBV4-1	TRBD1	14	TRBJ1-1	CASSRTGAGTEAFF	TGCGCCAGCAGCCGAACAGGGGCGGGAACTGAAGCTTTCTTT
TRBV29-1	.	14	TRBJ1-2	CSVEDSAPTYGYTF	TGCAGCGTTGAAGATAGCGCCCCTACCTATGGCTACACCTTC
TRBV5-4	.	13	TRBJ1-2	CASSFPTSWGYTF	TGTGCCAGCAGCTTCCCTACCTCGTGGGGCTACACCTTC
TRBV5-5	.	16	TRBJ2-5	CASSPRPIVGQETQYF	TGTGCCAGCAGCCCCCGCCCCATTGTCGGGCAAGAGACCCAGTACTTC
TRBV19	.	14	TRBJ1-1	CASSQIDTNTEAFF	TGTGCCAGTAGCCAAATCGACACCAACACTGAAGCTTTCTTT